The rows below give T cell receptor beta chains drawn from one sample of a study of blood T cell repertoires in COVID-19. Sequencing used immunoSEQ multiplex PCR; TCRdb keeps in-frame clones, though not all of them. In the table there are about 62,000 clones, approximately 90% of which are singletons. Material for sequencing was peripheral blood. Receptors originate from a woman aged 55-70 years with COVID-19, enrolled during active disease. CDR3s include the opening cysteine and the closing phenylalanine or tryptophan. Each record gives: V gene, J gene, D gene, clone size, CDR3 DNA, CDR3 protein. A D gene is named only where the DNA matches it firmly. Clone size is given for some rows only: seen once, a few or many times, or a class if the clone is expanded.

>TRBV7-9|TRBJ2-7|-|-
TGTGCCAGCAGCTTTGGGGGGGCGGCCTACGAGCAGTACTTC
CASSFGGAAYEQYF
>TRBV5-5|TRBJ2-1|-|-
TGTGCCAGCAGCTTGCGGGCAGGGTTGAATGAGCAGTTCTTC
CASSLRAGLNEQFF
>TRBV19|TRBJ2-7|-|once
TGTGCCAGTAGTATCGAACGGGGCGGGAATACCTACGAGCAGTACTTC
CASSIERGGNTYEQYF
>TRBV11-3|TRBJ1-1|-|-
TGTGCCAGCAGCTTATTGGCAGGGTCTGAAGCTTTCTTT
CASSLLAGSEAFF
>TRBV4-3|TRBJ2-7|TRBD2|-
TGCGCCAGCAGCCATTTGACTAGCGGGATATACTACGAGCAGTACTTC
CASSHLTSGIYYEQYF
>TRBV12-3/TRBV12-4|TRBJ2-5|TRBD2|-
TGTGCCACCCGAGGTACTAGCGGCCCCGGATTACACTTC
CATRGTSGPGLHF
>TRBV9|TRBJ2-7|-|-
TGTGCCAGCAGCGTAGATCCGGACACCTACGAGCAGTACTTC
CASSVDPDTYEQYF
>TRBV27|TRBJ2-2|-|-
TGTGCCACCCCCTCCGTCACCGGGGAGCTGTTTTTT
CATPSVTGELFF
>TRBV27|TRBJ1-2|-|-
TGTGCCAGCAGTTTATCCCACAGGGTAGATAGTGGCTACACCTTC
CASSLSHRVDSGYTF
>TRBV6-4|TRBJ2-3|TRBD1|-
TGTGCCAGCAGTGACTCAGGGACAGGGGGCACAGATACGCAGTATTTT
CASSDSGTGGTDTQYF
>TRBV30|TRBJ1-2|-|-
TGTGCCTGGAGTAAATTTTTATCTCTTAACTATGGCTACACCTTC
CAWSKFLSLNYGYTF
>TRBV30|TRBJ2-7|-|once
TGTGCCTGGAGGGTGGCCAGGCAAACCTACGAGCAGTACTTC
CAWRVARQTYEQYF
>TRBV18|TRBJ2-7|-|-
TGTGCCAGCTCCCCGGGACATAGGTACGAGCAGTACTTC
CASSPGHRYEQYF
>TRBV2|TRBJ1-2|-|-
TGTGCCAGCAGATGGCAGGGCTTGTATGGCTACACCTTC
CASRWQGLYGYTF
>TRBV6-5|TRBJ1-1|-|-
TGTGCCAGCAGCCGGTCCAACACTGAAGCTTTCTTT
CASSRSNTEAFF
>TRBV5-6|TRBJ1-1|TRBD1|-
TGTGCCAGCAGCCCTACAGGGGTCCCTGAAGCTTTCTTT
CASSPTGVPEAFF
>TRBV27|TRBJ2-1|TRBD2|-
TGTGCCAGCAGTTTCGGCCTAGCGGGAGTAGAAGAGCAGTTCTTC
CASSFGLAGVEEQFF
>TRBV6-2/TRBV6-3|TRBJ2-6|TRBD1|-
TGTGCCAGCAGCGACGGGACAGGCCTAGGGGCAGGGGCCAACGTCCTGACTTTC
CASSDGTGLGAGANVLTF
>TRBV5-1|TRBJ1-2|TRBD1|-
TGCGCCAGCAGCTCGGACAGGAGAGCTAACTATGGCTACACCTTC
CASSSDRRANYGYTF
>TRBV6-6|TRBJ2-7|-|-
TGTGCCAGCAGTTACGGGGAGCTAAGCTCCTACGAGCAGTACTTC
CASSYGELSSYEQYF
>TRBV30|TRBJ1-1|TRBD1|few
TGTGCCTGGGGGCGACAGGGGCGTCGCGCAGCTTTCTTT
CAWGRQGRRAAFF
>TRBV7-2|TRBJ2-7|-|few
TGTGCCAGCAGCCCGGGACTCCAGGAGTACTTC
CASSPGLQEYF
>TRBV7-2|TRBJ2-6|-|-
TGTGCCAGCAGCTTAAAAGGGGCAGGGGCCAACGTCCTGACTTTC
CASSLKGAGANVLTF
>TRBV6-5|TRBJ2-7|-|-
TGTGCCAGCAGTTCCTGGGGGGACAGTAGTTCCTACGAGCAGTACTTC
CASSSWGDSSSYEQYF